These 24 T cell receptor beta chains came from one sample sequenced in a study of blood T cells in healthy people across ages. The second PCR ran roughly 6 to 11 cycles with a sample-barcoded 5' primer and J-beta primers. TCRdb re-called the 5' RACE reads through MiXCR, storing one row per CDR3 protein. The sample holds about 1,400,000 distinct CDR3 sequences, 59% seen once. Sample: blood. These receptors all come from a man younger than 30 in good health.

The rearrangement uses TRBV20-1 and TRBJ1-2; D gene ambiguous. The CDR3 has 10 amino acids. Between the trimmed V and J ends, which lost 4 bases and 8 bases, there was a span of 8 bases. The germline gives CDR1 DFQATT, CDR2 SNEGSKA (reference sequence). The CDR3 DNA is TGCAGTGCTACGTTTGCCGGCTACACCTTC. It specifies CSATFAGYTF.

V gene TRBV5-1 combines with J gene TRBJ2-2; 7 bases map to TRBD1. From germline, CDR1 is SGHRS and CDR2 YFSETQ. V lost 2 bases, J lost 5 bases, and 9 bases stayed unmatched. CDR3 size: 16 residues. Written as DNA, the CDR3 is TGCGCCAGCAGCTTCCGAGAGGGCAGGGGGACCGGGGAGCTGTTTTTT. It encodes CASSFREGRGTGELFF.

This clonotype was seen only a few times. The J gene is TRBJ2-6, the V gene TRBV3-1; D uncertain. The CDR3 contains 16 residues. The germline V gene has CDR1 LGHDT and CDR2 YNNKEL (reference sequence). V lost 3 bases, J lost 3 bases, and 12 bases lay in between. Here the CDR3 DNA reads TGTGCCAGCAGCCACAGGTCTAGAGGTGGGGCCAACGTCCTGACTTTC. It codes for CASSHRSRGGANVLTF. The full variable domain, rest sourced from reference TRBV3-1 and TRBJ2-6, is DTAVSQTPKYLVTQMGNDKSIKCEQNLGHDTMYWYKQDSKKFLKIMFSYNNKELIINETVPNRFSPKSPDKAHLNLHINSLELGDSAVYFCASSHRSRGGANVLTFGAGSRLTVL.

CDR3 DNA: TGCGCCAGCAGCTTAAGGGGGGCGAACTCCTACAATGAGCAGTTCTTC. It translates to CASSLRGANSYNEQFF. V and J are TRBV5-1 and TRBJ2-1; either TRBD1 or TRBD2 may fit D (6 bases each). This CDR3 contains 16 residues. Trimming took off 2 bases at V and 0 bases at J, with 12 bases between the two ends. Germline CDR1 and CDR2: SGHRS and YFSETQ.

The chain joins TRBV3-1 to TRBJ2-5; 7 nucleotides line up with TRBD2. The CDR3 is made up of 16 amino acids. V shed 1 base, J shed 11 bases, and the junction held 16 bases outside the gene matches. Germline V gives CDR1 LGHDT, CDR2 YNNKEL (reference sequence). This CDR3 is CASSQGVGLTYNEQYF. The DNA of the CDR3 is TGTGCCAGCAGCCAAGGTGTGGGACTAACCTACAATGAGCAGTACTTC.

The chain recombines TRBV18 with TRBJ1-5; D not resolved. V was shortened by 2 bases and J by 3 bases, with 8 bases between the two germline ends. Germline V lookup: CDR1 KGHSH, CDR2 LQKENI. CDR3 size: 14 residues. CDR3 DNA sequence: TGTGCCAGCTCACCAGGCCCGACCAATCAGCCCCAGCATTTT. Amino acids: CASSPGPTNQPQHF.

This chain's CDR3 is CASSTRLGLVEAFF. CDR3 in DNA: TGTGCCAGCAGTACCCGCCTGGGGTTAGTAGAAGCTTTCTTT. V gene TRBV6-5 combines with J gene TRBJ1-1; D gene uncertain. The CDR3 has 14 amino acids. Trimming took off 5 bases at V and 8 bases at J, with 18 bases between the two ends. Germline V gene lookup returns CDR1 MNHEY and CDR2 SVGAGI.

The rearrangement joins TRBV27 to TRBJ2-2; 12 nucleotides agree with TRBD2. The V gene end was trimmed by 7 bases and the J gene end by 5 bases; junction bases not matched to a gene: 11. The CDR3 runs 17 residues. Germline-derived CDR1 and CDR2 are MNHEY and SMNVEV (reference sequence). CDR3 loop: CASTRLAGDTGTGELFF. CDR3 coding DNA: TGTGCCAGCACCAGACTAGCGGGGGATACGGGTACCGGGGAGCTGTTTTTT.

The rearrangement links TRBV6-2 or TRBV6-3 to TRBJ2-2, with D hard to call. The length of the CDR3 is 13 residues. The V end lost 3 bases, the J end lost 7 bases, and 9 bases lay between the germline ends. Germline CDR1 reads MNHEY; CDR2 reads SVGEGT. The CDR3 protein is CASSYGWGGELFF. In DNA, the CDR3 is TGTGCCAGCAGTTATGGCTGGGGCGGGGAGCTGTTTTTT.

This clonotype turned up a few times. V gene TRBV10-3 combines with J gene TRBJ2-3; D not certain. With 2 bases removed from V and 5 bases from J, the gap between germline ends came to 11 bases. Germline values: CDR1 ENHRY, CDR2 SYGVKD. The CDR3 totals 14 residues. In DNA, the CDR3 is TGTGCCATCAGTGAGCCGATAGCAGGAGATACGCAGTATTTT. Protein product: CAISEPIAGDTQYF.

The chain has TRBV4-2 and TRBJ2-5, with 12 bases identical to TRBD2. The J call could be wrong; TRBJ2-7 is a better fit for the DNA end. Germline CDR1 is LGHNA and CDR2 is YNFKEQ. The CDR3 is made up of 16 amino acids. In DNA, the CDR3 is TGTGCCAGCAGCCAACTAGCGGGAGGGCCTGCCTACGAGCAGTACTTC. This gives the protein CASSQLAGGPAYEQYF.

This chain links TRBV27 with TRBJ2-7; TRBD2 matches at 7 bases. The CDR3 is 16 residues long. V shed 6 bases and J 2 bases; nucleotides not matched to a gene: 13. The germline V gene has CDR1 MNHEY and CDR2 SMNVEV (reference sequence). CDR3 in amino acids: CASRKWAGTIPYEQYF. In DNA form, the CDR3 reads TGTGCCAGCAGGAAGTGGGCCGGGACTATTCCCTACGAGCAGTACTTC.

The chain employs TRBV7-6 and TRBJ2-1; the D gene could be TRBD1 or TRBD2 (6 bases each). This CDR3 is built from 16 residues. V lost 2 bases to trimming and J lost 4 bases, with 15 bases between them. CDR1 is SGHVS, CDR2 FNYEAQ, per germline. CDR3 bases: TGTGCCAGCAGCTTAAAAGGGGGGCCGCTTTACAATGAGCAGTTCTTC. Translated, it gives CASSLKGGPLYNEQFF.

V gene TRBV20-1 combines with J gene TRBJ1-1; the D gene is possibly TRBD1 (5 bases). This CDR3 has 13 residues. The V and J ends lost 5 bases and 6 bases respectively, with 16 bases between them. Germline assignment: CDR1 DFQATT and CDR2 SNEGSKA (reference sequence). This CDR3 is CSALDSGVPEAFF. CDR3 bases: TGCAGTGCTCTAGACAGTGGGGTTCCTGAAGCTTTCTTT.

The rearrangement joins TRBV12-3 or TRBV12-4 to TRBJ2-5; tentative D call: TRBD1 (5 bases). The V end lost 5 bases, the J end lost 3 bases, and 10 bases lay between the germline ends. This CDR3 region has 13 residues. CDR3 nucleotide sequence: TGTGCCAGCAGTCCAGGGTGGGAAGAGACCCAGTACTTC. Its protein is CASSPGWEETQYF.

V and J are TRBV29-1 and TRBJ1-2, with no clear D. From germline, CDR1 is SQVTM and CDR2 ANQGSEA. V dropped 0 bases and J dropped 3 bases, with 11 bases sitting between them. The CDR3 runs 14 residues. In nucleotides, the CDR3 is TGCAGCGTTGAAGATCGGGATCCCTACTATGGCTACACCTTC. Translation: CSVEDRDPYYGYTF.

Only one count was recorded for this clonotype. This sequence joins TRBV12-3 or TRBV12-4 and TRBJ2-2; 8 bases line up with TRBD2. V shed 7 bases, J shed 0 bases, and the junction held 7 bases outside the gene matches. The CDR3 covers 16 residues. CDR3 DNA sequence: TGTGCCAGCACCGTAGCGGGGAACCCGAACACCGGGGAGCTGTTTTTT. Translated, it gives CASTVAGNPNTGELFF.

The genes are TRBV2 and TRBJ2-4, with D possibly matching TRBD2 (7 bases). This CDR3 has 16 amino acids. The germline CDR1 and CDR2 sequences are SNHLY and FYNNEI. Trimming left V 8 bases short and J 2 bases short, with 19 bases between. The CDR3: CASWGGGIATKNIQYF. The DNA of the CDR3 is TGTGCCAGCTGGGGAGGGGGAATCGCGACCAAAAACATTCAGTACTTC.

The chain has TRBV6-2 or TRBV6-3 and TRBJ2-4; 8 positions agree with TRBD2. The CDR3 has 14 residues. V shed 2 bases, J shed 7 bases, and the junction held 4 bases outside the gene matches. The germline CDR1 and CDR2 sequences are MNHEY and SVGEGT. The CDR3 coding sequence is TGTGCCAGCAGTTACCGCGGGGGGCCCAACATTCAGTACTTC. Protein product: CASSYRGGPNIQYF.

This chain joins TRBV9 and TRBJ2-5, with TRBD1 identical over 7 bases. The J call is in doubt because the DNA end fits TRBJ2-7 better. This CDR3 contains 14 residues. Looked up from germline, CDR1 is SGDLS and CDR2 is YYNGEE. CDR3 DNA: TGTGCCAGCAGCGACAGAACAGGGGCGGGCGAGCAGTACTTC. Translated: CASSDRTGAGEQYF.

The CDR3 here is CASSLTDRDYEQYF. The CDR3 bases are TGTGCCAGCAGTTTAACAGACAGGGACTACGAGCAGTACTTC. V usage is TRBV12-3 or TRBV12-4 and J usage is TRBJ2-7, with 7 bases fitting TRBD1. The CDR3 contains 14 residues. With 2 bases clipped from V and 3 bases from J, the junction kept 4 bases outside the gene matches.

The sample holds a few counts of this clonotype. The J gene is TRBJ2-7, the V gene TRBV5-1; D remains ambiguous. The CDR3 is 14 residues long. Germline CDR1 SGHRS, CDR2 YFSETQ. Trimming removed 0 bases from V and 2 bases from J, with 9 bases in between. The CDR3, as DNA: TGCGCCAGCAGCTTGGGTGCGGATGCCTACGAGCAGTACTTC. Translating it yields CASSLGADAYEQYF.

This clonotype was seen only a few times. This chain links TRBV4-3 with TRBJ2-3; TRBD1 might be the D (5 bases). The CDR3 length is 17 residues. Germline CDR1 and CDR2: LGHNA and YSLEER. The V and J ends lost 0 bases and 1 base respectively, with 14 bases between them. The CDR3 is CASSQDLGREGTDTQYF. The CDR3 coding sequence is TGCGCCAGCAGCCAAGATCTCGGCAGGGAAGGCACAGATACGCAGTATTTT.

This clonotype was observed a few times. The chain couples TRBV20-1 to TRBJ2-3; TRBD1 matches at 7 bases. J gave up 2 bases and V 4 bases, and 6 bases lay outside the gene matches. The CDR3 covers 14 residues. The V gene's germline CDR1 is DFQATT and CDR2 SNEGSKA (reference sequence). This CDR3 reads CSAKGAGNTDTQYF. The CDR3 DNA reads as TGCAGTGCTAAGGGGGCTGGAAACACAGATACGCAGTATTTT.